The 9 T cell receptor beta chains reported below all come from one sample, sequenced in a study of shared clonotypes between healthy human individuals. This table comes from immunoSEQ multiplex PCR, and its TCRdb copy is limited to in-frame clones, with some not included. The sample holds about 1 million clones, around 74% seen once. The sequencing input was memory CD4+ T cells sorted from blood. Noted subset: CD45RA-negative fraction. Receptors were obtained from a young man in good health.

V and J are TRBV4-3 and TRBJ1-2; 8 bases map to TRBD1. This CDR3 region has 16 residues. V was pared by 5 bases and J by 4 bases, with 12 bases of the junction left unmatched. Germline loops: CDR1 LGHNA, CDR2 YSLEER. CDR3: CASSTTGQGDFYGYTF. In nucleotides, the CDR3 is TGCGCCAGCAGCACAACCGGACAGGGAGACTTCTATGGCTACACCTTC.

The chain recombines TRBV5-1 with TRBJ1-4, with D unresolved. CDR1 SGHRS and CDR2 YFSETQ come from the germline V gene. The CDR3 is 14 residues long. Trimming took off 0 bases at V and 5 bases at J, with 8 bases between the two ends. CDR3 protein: CASSLAQANEKLFF. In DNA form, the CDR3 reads TGCGCCAGCAGCTTGGCCCAGGCCAATGAAAAACTGTTTTTT.

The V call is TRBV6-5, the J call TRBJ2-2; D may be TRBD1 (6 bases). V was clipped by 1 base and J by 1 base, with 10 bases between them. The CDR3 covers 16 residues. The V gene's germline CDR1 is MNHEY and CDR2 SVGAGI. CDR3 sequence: CASSYFRTENTGELFF. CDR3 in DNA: TGTGCCAGCAGTTACTTCAGGACAGAGAACACCGGGGAGCTGTTTTTT.

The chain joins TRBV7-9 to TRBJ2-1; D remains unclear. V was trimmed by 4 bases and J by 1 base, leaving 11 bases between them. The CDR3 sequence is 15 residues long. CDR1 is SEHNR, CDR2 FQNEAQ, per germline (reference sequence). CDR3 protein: CASSSHRFSYNEQFF. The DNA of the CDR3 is TGTGCCAGCAGCTCGCACCGGTTTTCCTACAATGAGCAGTTCTTC. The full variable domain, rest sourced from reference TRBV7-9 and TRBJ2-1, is DTGVSQNPRHKITKRGQNVTFRCDPISEHNRLYWYRQTLGQGPEFLTYFQNEAQLEKSRLLSDRFSAERPKGSFSTLEIQRTEQGDSAMYLCASSSHRFSYNEQFFGPGTRLTVL.

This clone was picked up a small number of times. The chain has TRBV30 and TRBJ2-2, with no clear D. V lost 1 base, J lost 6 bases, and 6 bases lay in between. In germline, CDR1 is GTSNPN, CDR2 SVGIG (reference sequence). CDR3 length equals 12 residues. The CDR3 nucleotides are TGTGCCTGGAGTGAGGGTGCCGGGGAGCTGTTTTTT. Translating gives CAWSEGAGELFF. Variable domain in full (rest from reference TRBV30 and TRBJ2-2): SQTIHQWPATLVQPVGSPLSLECTVEGTSNPNLYWYRQAAGRGLQLLFYSVGIGQISSEVPQNLSASRPQDRQFILSSKKLLLSDSGFYLCAWSEGAGELFFGEGSRLTVL.

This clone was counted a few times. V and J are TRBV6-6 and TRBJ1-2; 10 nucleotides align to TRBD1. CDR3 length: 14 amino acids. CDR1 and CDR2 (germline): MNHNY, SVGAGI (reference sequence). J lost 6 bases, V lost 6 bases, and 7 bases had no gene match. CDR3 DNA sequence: TGTGCCAGCAGACCGACAGGGGGCAGCAATGGCTACACCTTC. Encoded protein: CASRPTGGSNGYTF.

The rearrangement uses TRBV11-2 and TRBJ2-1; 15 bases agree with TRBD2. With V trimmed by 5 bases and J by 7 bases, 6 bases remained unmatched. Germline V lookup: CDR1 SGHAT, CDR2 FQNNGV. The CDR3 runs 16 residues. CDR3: CASSRSGTSGGNEQFF. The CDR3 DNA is TGTGCCAGCAGCCGTTCCGGGACTAGCGGGGGGAATGAGCAGTTCTTC. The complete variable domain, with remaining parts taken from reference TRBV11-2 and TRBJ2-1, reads EAGVAQSPRYKIIEKRQSVAFWCNPISGHATLYWYQQILGQGPKLLIQFQNNGVVDDSQLPKDRFSAERLKGVDSTLKIQPAKLEDSAVYLCASSRSGTSGGNEQFFGPGTRLTVL.

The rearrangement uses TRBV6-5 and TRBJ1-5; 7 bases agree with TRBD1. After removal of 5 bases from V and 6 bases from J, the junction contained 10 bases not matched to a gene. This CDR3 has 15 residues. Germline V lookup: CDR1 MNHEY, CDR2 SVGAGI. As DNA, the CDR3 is TGTGCCAGCAGTCCCCAAAAGGGGGCGGGTCAGCCCCAGCATTTT. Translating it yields CASSPQKGAGQPQHF.

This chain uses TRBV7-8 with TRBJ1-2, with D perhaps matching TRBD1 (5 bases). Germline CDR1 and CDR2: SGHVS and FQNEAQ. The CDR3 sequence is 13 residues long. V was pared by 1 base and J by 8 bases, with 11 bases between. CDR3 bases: TGTGCCAGCAGCTTAGGGAGGGACGACGGCTACACCTTC. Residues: CASSLGRDDGYTF. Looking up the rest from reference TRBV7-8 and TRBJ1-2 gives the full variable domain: GAGVSQSPRYKVAKRGQDVALRCDPISGHVSLFWYQQALGQGPEFLTYFQNEAQLDKSGLPSDRFFAERPEGSVSTLKIQRTQQEDSAVYLCASSLGRDDGYTFGSGTRLTVV.